Each of the 10 T cell receptor beta chains below was sequenced from the same sample in a study of neurological immune-mediated disorders. MiXCR, run by TCRdb on the 5' RACE reads, gives a single entry per CDR3 protein. The sample shows around 30,000 distinct CDR3 sequences, 1.5% of them seen only once. Input material: PBMCs. The receptor source for this set is a woman in her 30s with multiple sclerosis.

The V call is TRBV20-1, the J call TRBJ2-5, with 10 bases lining up with TRBD1. Trimming at V came to 3 bases and at J to 5 bases, leaving 9 bases not matched to a gene. The CDR3 has 15 amino acids. Looked up from germline, CDR1 is DFQATT and CDR2 is SNEGSKA (reference sequence). The CDR3 sequence: CSASSGTGDRETQYF. In DNA, the CDR3 is TGCAGTGCTAGCTCCGGGACAGGGGACCGGGAGACCCAGTACTTC.

This clonotype was seen ten or more times. The chain is built from TRBV7-9 and TRBJ2-4, with TRBD1 as a possible D gene (6 bases). V was clipped by 6 bases and J by 3 bases, with 18 bases between them. The CDR3 consists of 16 residues. Germline V gene data show CDR1 as SEHNR and CDR2 as FQNEAQ (reference sequence). CDR3 in amino acids: CASRLTGISGKNIQYF. CDR3 in DNA: TGTGCCAGCAGGCTTACAGGGATATCGGGCAAAAACATTCAGTACTTC.

This clonotype occurred many times. The rearrangement joins TRBV5-1 to TRBJ2-7, with D possibly matching TRBD1 (6 bases). This CDR3 is 13 amino acids long. The V and J ends lost 4 bases and 2 bases respectively, with 10 bases between them. Germline CDR1 is SGHRS and CDR2 is YFSETQ. CDR3 sequence reads: CASSQGSPYEQYF. The DNA of the CDR3 is TGCGCCAGCAGCCAGGGGTCCCCCTACGAGCAGTACTTC.

This clonotype was detected only once. The rearrangement joins TRBV25-1 to TRBJ2-1, with 9 bases identical to TRBD1. The CDR3 extends over 16 amino acids. Germline values: CDR1 MGHDK, CDR2 SYGVNS. J was trimmed by 3 bases and V by 0 bases; bases with no gene match: 3. The CDR3 sequence: CASSEYEDRGYNEQFF. The CDR3 DNA reads as TGTGCCAGCAGTGAATATGAGGACAGGGGCTACAATGAGCAGTTCTTC.

This clonotype has ten or more counts. V and J are TRBV12-3 or TRBV12-4 and TRBJ2-5; no reliable D call. This CDR3 spans 13 amino acids. Trimming shortened V by 6 bases and J by 4 bases, and 12 bases separated the two germline ends. The CDR3 sequence is CASSSLMIETQYF. CDR3 bases: TGTGCCAGCAGCTCACTGATGATAGAGACCCAGTACTTC.

This clonotype was seen at least ten times. J is TRBJ2-3 and V is TRBV12-3 or TRBV12-4; D unclear. This CDR3 spans 14 amino acids. Trimming left V 6 bases short and J 0 bases short, with 10 bases between. Written as DNA, the CDR3 is TGTGCCAGCAGGCGGTGGGCTAGCACAGATACGCAGTATTTT. Its protein is CASRRWASTDTQYF.

In its sample, this clonotype was seen many times. This chain links TRBV12-3 or TRBV12-4 with TRBJ2-6; possible D gene TRBD2, 5 bases. Trimming removed 10 bases from V and 2 bases from J, with 9 bases in between. The CDR3 is made up of 13 amino acids. CDR3: CATAGAGANVLTF. The DNA of the CDR3 is TGTGCCACCGCCGGGGCTGGGGCCAACGTCCTGACTTTC.

This clonotype was seen repeatedly, ten times or more. J is TRBJ2-5 and V is TRBV5-1, with a possible D match to TRBD2 (6 bases). The CDR3 has 15 amino acids. Germline CDR1 is SGHRS and CDR2 is YFSETQ. With 3 bases removed from V and 4 bases from J, the gap between germline ends came to 16 bases. The CDR3 loop is CASSSRLGQGETQYF. DNA of the CDR3: TGCGCCAGCAGCTCCCGACTAGGCCAGGGAGAGACCCAGTACTTC.

At least ten counts were recorded for this clonotype. This chain links TRBV5-1 with TRBJ2-7, with a possible D match to TRBD2 (5 bases). Per the germline V gene, CDR1 is SGHRS and CDR2 is YFSETQ. V lost 4 bases to trimming and J lost 7 bases, with 21 bases between them. This CDR3 region has 15 residues. The CDR3 reads CASSPPARPGEEQYF. The CDR3 nucleotides read TGCGCCAGCAGCCCCCCAGCGCGGCCCGGGGAGGAGCAGTACTTC.

This clonotype has a count of ten or more. The chain is built from TRBV7-9 and TRBJ1-1; possibly TRBD1 for D (6 bases). Trimming stripped 5 bases from V and 4 bases from J, with 26 bases between. The length of the CDR3 is 18 residues. Germline CDR1 reads SEHNR; CDR2 reads FQNEAQ (reference sequence). The CDR3 spells CASSHIAPGGGAGTEAFF. The CDR3 DNA follows: TGTGCCAGCAGCCATATAGCCCCCGGGGGCGGGGCGGGCACTGAAGCTTTCTTT.